Each of the 2 T cell receptor beta chains below was sequenced from the same sample in a study of blood T cell repertoires in COVID-19. The assay was immunoSEQ multiplex PCR, and TCRdb's table has in-frame clones only and misses some. The table records 100,000 to 150,000 clones, roughly 88% of them present only once. Sequencing was done on a sample of peripheral blood. These TCRs come from a woman of 80 years or more with acute or convalescent COVID-19.

The J gene is TRBJ1-2, the V gene TRBV5-4, with 7 bases that match TRBD1. The germline CDR1 and CDR2 sequences are SGHNT and YYREEE (reference sequence). Trimming removed 5 bases from V and 2 bases from J; junction bases left unmatched: 9. There are 15 residues in the CDR3. The CDR3 spells CASRTSKTGNYGYTF. The DNA for the CDR3 is TGTGCCAGCAGAACCTCGAAGACAGGGAACTATGGCTACACCTTC.

V and J are TRBV2 and TRBJ1-4, with D maybe TRBD1 (5 bases). Germline V lookup: CDR1 SNHLY, CDR2 FYNNEI. The CDR3 spans 14 residues. V dropped 3 bases and J dropped 11 bases, with 16 bases sitting between them. CDR3 nucleotide sequence: TGTGCCAGCAGTGAGGGGATAGTGACAGAGAAACTGTTTTTT. Its protein product is CASSEGIVTEKLFF.